Presented here are 3 T cell receptor beta chains from one specimen sequenced in a study of neurological immune-mediated disorders. TCRdb reprocessed the 5' RACE reads via MiXCR and lists one record per CDR3 protein. The repertoire holds 69,000 or so distinct CDR3 sequences, with roughly 4.8% as singletons. Sequences were obtained from PBMCs. Receptor source: a woman between 65 and 79 years old with multiple sclerosis.

This clonotype has ten or more counts. The V call is TRBV7-8, the J call TRBJ1-1, with D unresolved. The CDR3 loop spans 14 amino acids. Germline CDR1 SGHVS, CDR2 FQNEAQ. V was clipped by 6 bases and J by 4 bases, with 15 bases between them. CDR3 in amino acids: CASSRLTMGTEAFF. CDR3 nucleotide sequence: TGTGCCAGCAGTAGACTTACCATGGGCACTGAAGCTTTCTTT.

This clonotype has a count of ten or more. The chain couples TRBV10-3 to TRBJ1-5; a possible D gene is TRBD1 (6 bases). Trimming took 0 bases from V and 0 from J, leaving 9 bases between them. There are 16 residues in the CDR3. Germline-derived CDR1 and CDR2 are ENHRY and SYGVKD. CDR3 region: CAISESGGNSNQPQHF. CDR3 DNA: TGTGCCATCAGTGAGTCAGGGGGAAATAGCAATCAGCCCCAGCATTTT.

This clonotype was detected ten times or more. The CDR3 DNA is TGTGCCAGCACCCCGGGACTAGCGGGTAGCGAGCAGTACTTC. The encoded protein is CASTPGLAGSEQYF. The rearrangement uses TRBV12-3 or TRBV12-4 and TRBJ2-7, with 12 nucleotides matching TRBD2. Trimming at V came to 7 bases and at J to 6 bases, leaving 7 bases not matched to a gene. This CDR3 is built from 14 residues.